What follows are 22 T cell receptor beta chains derived from one specimen sequenced in a study of technical replicates of blood from four donors. The assay was immunoSEQ multiplex PCR, and TCRdb's table has in-frame clones only and misses some. Altogether 12,000 or so clones are present, roughly 79% being singletons, with the ten largest covering 14% to 15%. Sequenced material: PBMCs. The origin of the receptors is a human donor in good health.

The chain couples TRBV5-4 to TRBJ2-7, with 9 nucleotides matching TRBD1. Germline V lookup: CDR1 SGHNT, CDR2 YYREEE (reference sequence). The CDR3 contains 14 residues. With 3 bases clipped from V and 4 bases from J, the junction kept 5 bases outside the gene matches. The CDR3 nucleotides read TGTGCCAGCAGCTCTACAGGGGGCATTTACGAGCAGTACTTC. Encoded protein: CASSSTGGIYEQYF.

The chain uses TRBV5-4 and TRBJ2-6; the D is unclear. V was trimmed by 4 bases and J by 2 bases, leaving 13 bases between them. This CDR3 contains 16 residues. Germline V gives CDR1 SGHNT, CDR2 YYREEE (reference sequence). This CDR3 is CASSAPHQAGANVLTF. CDR3 DNA: TGTGCCAGCAGCGCACCCCATCAGGCTGGGGCCAACGTCCTGACTTTC.

The gene calls are TRBV19 and TRBJ1-2; D remains unclear. The CDR3 extends over 14 amino acids. The V gene lost 3 bases and the J gene lost 5 bases, with 13 bases spanning the gap. Germline V gene sequence: CDR1 LNHDA, CDR2 SQIVND (reference sequence). This chain's CDR3 is CASSMSFGGYGYTF. The CDR3 DNA sequence: TGTGCCAGTAGTATGAGTTTCGGCGGTTATGGCTACACCTTC.

The rearrangement joins TRBV6-5 to TRBJ1-1; D not certain. Trimming took 0 bases from V and 3 from J, leaving 11 bases between them. Per the germline V gene, CDR1 is MNHEY and CDR2 is SVGAGI. The CDR3 consists of 15 residues. CDR3 in amino acids: CASSYSPGADTEAFF. The CDR3 DNA reads TGTGCCAGCAGTTACTCCCCGGGAGCCGACACTGAAGCTTTCTTT.

The chain carries TRBV5-6 and TRBJ2-7; D remains ambiguous. CDR1 and CDR2 (germline): SGHDT, YYEEEE. V dropped 2 bases and J dropped 3 bases, with 15 bases sitting between them. The CDR3 runs 15 residues. The CDR3: CASSFPHRINYEQYF. CDR3 nucleotides: TGTGCCAGCAGCTTTCCGCACAGAATAAACTACGAGCAGTACTTC.

This clone appeared a single time. The genes are TRBV5-6 and TRBJ2-7, with 10 nucleotides matching TRBD2. Per the germline V gene, CDR1 is SGHDT and CDR2 is YYEEEE. The CDR3 length is 15 residues. V trimming: 0 bases; J trimming: 2 bases; junction bases outside the gene matches: 2. In nucleotides, the CDR3 is TGTGCCAGCAGCTTGGGGCTAGCGGGAGCCTACGAGCAGTACTTC. Translation gives CASSLGLAGAYEQYF.

This chain joins TRBV19 and TRBJ2-5, with a weak D call TRBD1 (6 bases). Trimming pared 7 bases from V and 3 bases from J, leaving 12 bases between. The CDR3 runs to 13 residues. Germline CDR1 reads LNHDA; CDR2 reads SQIVND (reference sequence). CDR3 amino acids: CASNSGQEETQYF. As DNA, the CDR3 is TGTGCCAGTAACTCGGGACAAGAAGAGACCCAGTACTTC.

The chain joins TRBV19 to TRBJ2-3; TRBD2 might be the D (6 bases). CDR1 and CDR2 (germline): LNHDA, SQIVND (reference sequence). The germline V and J ends were trimmed by 3 bases and 7 bases, with 11 bases remaining between them. This CDR3 is 13 amino acids long. The CDR3: CASSIGTLNTQYF. CDR3 nucleotides: TGTGCCAGTAGTATCGGGACTTTAAATACGCAGTATTTT.

The table lists this clone with a few counts. This chain links TRBV10-1 with TRBJ2-7, with D perhaps matching TRBD1 (5 bases). Trimming cost V 6 bases and J 2 bases, with 17 bases left between them. This CDR3 region has 15 residues. CDR1 is WNHNN, CDR2 SYGVQD, per germline (reference sequence). The CDR3 here is CASSPTDTKTYEQYF. The CDR3 DNA reads TGCGCCAGCAGCCCTACGGACACGAAGACCTACGAGCAGTACTTC.

The genes are TRBV14 and TRBJ2-1; 10 nucleotides line up with TRBD2. Per the germline V gene, CDR1 is SGHDN and CDR2 is FVKESK. The CDR3 sequence is 15 residues long. V shed 2 bases and J 8 bases; nucleotides not matched to a gene: 6. This CDR3 reads CASSQMSSGSYEQFF. CDR3 coding DNA: TGTGCCAGCAGCCAAATGTCTAGCGGGAGTTATGAGCAGTTCTTC.

The genes are TRBV19 and TRBJ1-3; D might be TRBD1 (6 bases). V lost 5 bases and J lost 4, with 18 bases in between. The germline gives CDR1 LNHDA, CDR2 SQIVND (reference sequence). The CDR3 extends over 16 amino acids. CDR3 loop: CASSQRQAVAGNTIYF. CDR3 DNA sequence: TGTGCCAGTAGTCAACGACAGGCTGTTGCGGGAAACACCATATATTTT. The full variable domain, its missing parts supplied by reference TRBV19 and TRBJ1-3, is DGGITQSPKYLFRKEGQNVTLSCEQNLNHDAMYWYRQDPGQGLRLIYYSQIVNDFQKGDIAEGYSVSREKKESFPLTVTSAQKNPTAFYLCASSQRQAVAGNTIYFGEGSWLTVV.

This clone was counted between two and nine times. The rearrangement joins TRBV11-2 to TRBJ2-1; possibly TRBD1 for D (5 bases). Per the germline V gene, CDR1 is SGHAT and CDR2 is FQNNGV. Trimming shortened V by 0 bases and J by 0 bases, and 6 bases separated the two germline ends. The CDR3 covers 15 residues. The CDR3, as DNA: TGTGCCAGCAGCTTAGATACAGGCTCCTACAATGAGCAGTTCTTC. Translating gives CASSLDTGSYNEQFF.

J is TRBJ2-1 and V is TRBV5-1; TRBD2 might be the D (6 bases). Trimming left V 6 bases short and J 7 bases short, with 17 bases between. There are 14 residues in the CDR3. Looked up from germline, CDR1 is SGHRS and CDR2 is YFSETQ. The CDR3 region has the DNA TGCGCCAGCATGGTCACGGGAGTGGGAAATGAGCAGTTCTTC. Encoded protein: CASMVTGVGNEQFF.

The gene calls are TRBV7-9 and TRBJ2-3, with TRBD1 identical over 7 bases. With V trimmed by 5 bases and J by 1 base, 3 bases remained unmatched. The CDR3 is made up of 14 amino acids. The germline V gene has CDR1 SEHNR and CDR2 FQNEAQ (reference sequence). The CDR3 loop is CASSGTGGTDTQYF. The CDR3 region has the DNA TGTGCCAGCAGCGGTACAGGGGGCACAGATACGCAGTATTTT. The full variable domain, with the rest looked up from reference TRBV7-9 and TRBJ2-3, is DTGVSQNPRHKITKRGQNVTFRCDPISEHNRLYWYRQTLGQGPEFLTYFQNEAQLEKSRLLSDRFSAERPKGSFSTLEIQRTEQGDSAMYLCASSGTGGTDTQYFGPGTRLTVL.

This sequence joins TRBV19 and TRBJ2-1; 7 bases align to TRBD2. The length of the CDR3 is 15 residues. V lost 1 base, J lost 4 bases, and 4 bases stayed unmatched. Germline CDR1 and CDR2: LNHDA and SQIVND (reference sequence). CDR3: CASSIGGRGYNEQFF. CDR3 nucleotides: TGTGCCAGTAGTATAGGGGGGAGGGGATACAATGAGCAGTTCTTC.

The gene calls are TRBV29-1 and TRBJ2-2, with 11 nucleotides matching TRBD1. This CDR3 is built from 15 residues. J lost 4 bases, V lost 4 bases, and 5 bases had no gene match. The germline gives CDR1 SQVTM, CDR2 ANQGSEA. The CDR3 is CSVAGQGGSTGELFF. The CDR3 nucleotides are TGCAGCGTTGCGGGACAGGGGGGATCCACCGGGGAGCTGTTTTTT.

CDR3 coding DNA: TGCGCCAGCAGCTTGATGGCCTCCCGTGGGAACACTGAAGCTTTCTTT. It is translated as CASSLMASRGNTEAFF. The chain couples TRBV5-1 to TRBJ1-1; D uncertain. This CDR3 is 16 amino acids long. The germline gives CDR1 SGHRS, CDR2 YFSETQ. V shed 1 base and J shed 1 base, with 14 bases lying between them.

This chain joins TRBV5-5 and TRBJ2-5; D might be TRBD1 (5 bases). V lost 0 bases and J 2 bases, leaving 11 bases between the germline ends. The CDR3 contains 15 residues. CDR1 is SGHKS, CDR2 YYEKEE, per germline (reference sequence). Here the CDR3 DNA reads TGTGCCAGCAGCTTGGACGGACAACCTCAAGAGACCCAGTACTTC. Its translation: CASSLDGQPQETQYF. The whole variable domain, filled in from reference TRBV5-5 and TRBJ2-5, reads DAGVTQSPTHLIKTRGQQVTLRCSPISGHKSVSWYQQVLGQGPQFIFQYYEKEERGRGNFPDRFSARQFPNYSSELNVNALLLGDSALYLCASSLDGQPQETQYFGPGTRLLVL.

The chain employs TRBV6-5 and TRBJ1-2; no firm D call. Trimming removed 6 bases at V and 4 bases at J, with 15 bases between. The germline gives CDR1 MNHEY, CDR2 SVGAGI. This CDR3 is 14 amino acids long. The CDR3: CASRKPLNGYGYTF. The DNA of the CDR3 is TGTGCCAGCAGAAAACCCCTAAACGGCTATGGCTACACCTTC.

The rearrangement uses TRBV10-3 and TRBJ2-7; the D gene is possibly TRBD2 (6 bases). CDR3 size: 14 residues. V lost 3 bases and J lost 7, with 16 bases in between. From germline, CDR1 is ENHRY and CDR2 SYGVKD. CDR3 sequence reads: CAISDAPGTGEQYF. CDR3 DNA sequence: TGTGCCATCAGTGACGCACCAGGGACTGGGGAGCAGTACTTC.

The CDR3, as DNA: TGTGCCAGCAGGGCGGATCTTAATGAAAAACTGTTTTTT. Its protein product is CASRADLNEKLFF. The rearrangement joins TRBV28 to TRBJ1-4; D call uncertain. Germline assignment: CDR1 MDHEN and CDR2 SYDVKM. V lost 6 bases, J lost 4 bases, and 9 bases lay in between. The CDR3 is 13 residues long.

The DNA of the CDR3 is TGTGCCATCAGTGAAAATCTACAGGCTAACTATGGCTACACCTTC. It yields the protein CAISENLQANYGYTF. The chain combines TRBV10-3 with TRBJ1-2; perhaps TRBD1 as D (5 bases). Trimming stripped 3 bases from V and 0 bases from J, with 11 bases between. CDR1 is ENHRY, CDR2 SYGVKD, per germline. This CDR3 has 15 residues.